Each of the 23 T cell receptor beta chains below was sequenced from the same sample in a study of cytotoxic CD8 clonotypes in ibrutinib-treated CLL. TCRdb's table, derived via immunoSEQ multiplex PCR, lists solely in-frame clones and lacks some. The sample has over 140,000 clones; approximately 80% are singletons. The specimen comprised PBMCs, sampled after 36 months of ibrutinib treatment. These TCRs come from a human donor with chronic lymphocytic leukemia.

This clone has just a few counts. The chain carries TRBV7-9 and TRBJ1-2; TRBD1 is a possible D gene (6 bases). CDR1 and CDR2 (germline): SEHNR, FQNEAQ (reference sequence). This CDR3 has 17 amino acids. The V and J ends lost 4 bases and 4 bases respectively, with 22 bases between them. DNA of the CDR3: TGTGCCAGCAGCTCGAGTACATATCAGGGGACCGTCTATGGCTACACCTTC. Protein sequence: CASSSSTYQGTVYGYTF.

The chain combines TRBV6-5 with TRBJ2-7; 8 nucleotides match TRBD2. The CDR3 length is 14 residues. CDR1 is MNHEY, CDR2 SVGAGI, per germline. J gave up 4 bases and V 2 bases, and 4 bases lay outside the gene matches. The CDR3 DNA sequence: TGTGCCAGCAGTTACGGGGCGGGGGGATACGAGCAGTACTTC. It yields the protein CASSYGAGGYEQYF.

This sequence joins TRBV5-1 and TRBJ1-3, with D possibly matching TRBD1 (6 bases). This CDR3 has 17 amino acids. Germline values: CDR1 SGHRS, CDR2 YFSETQ. V gave up 4 bases and J gave up 0 bases, with 17 bases separating them. CDR3 region: CASSVAGTSLSGNTIYF. The CDR3, as DNA: TGCGCCAGCAGCGTAGCCGGGACATCGCTCTCTGGAAACACCATATATTTT.

V usage is TRBV10-3 and J usage is TRBJ2-7; possibly TRBD1 or TRBD2 for D (5 bases each). Germline CDR1 is ENHRY and CDR2 is SYGVKD. The CDR3 contains 15 residues. Between the trimmed V and J ends, which lost 1 base and 2 bases, there was a span of 12 bases. This CDR3 is CAISEFRDGTYEQYF. For the CDR3, the DNA is TGTGCCATCAGTGAGTTCCGGGACGGGACCTACGAGCAGTACTTC.

The rearrangement joins TRBV4-2 to TRBJ1-3; TRBD1 agrees at 7 bases. V lost 0 bases and J lost 4; bases outside the gene matches: 6. In germline, CDR1 is LGHNA, CDR2 YNFKEQ. The length of the CDR3 is 16 residues. This CDR3 reads CASSQDRQGAGNTIYF. The CDR3 DNA sequence: TGTGCCAGCAGCCAAGATCGACAGGGAGCCGGAAACACCATATATTTT.

The rearrangement uses TRBV5-6 and TRBJ2-1; 11 nucleotides line up with TRBD2. Per germline, CDR1 SGHDT and CDR2 YYEEEE. J gave up 4 bases and V 4 bases, and 10 bases lay outside the gene matches. There are 17 residues in the CDR3. CDR3 in DNA: TGTGCCAGCAGCACTCTGACTAGCGGGGAGCCATACAATGAGCAGTTCTTC. It translates to CASSTLTSGEPYNEQFF.

The chain combines TRBV6-1 with TRBJ1-1; TRBD1 aligns across 9 bases. With 6 bases clipped from V and 5 bases from J, the junction kept 7 bases outside the gene matches. The germline V gene encodes CDR1 MNHNS and CDR2 SASEGT. This CDR3 contains 14 residues. CDR3 in amino acids: CASREQGAGTEAFF. The DNA of the CDR3 is TGTGCCAGCAGAGAACAGGGGGCGGGAACTGAAGCTTTCTTT.

This sequence joins TRBV10-1 and TRBJ2-7; 8 bases are shared with TRBD2. Trimming cost V 3 bases and J 2 bases; bases outside gene matches: 6. This CDR3 spans 15 amino acids. Germline CDR1 reads WNHNN; CDR2 reads SYGVQD (reference sequence). CDR3 nucleotide sequence: TGCGCCAGCAGTGAAAAAGCGGGAGCCCCCTACGAGCAGTACTTC. This sequence encodes CASSEKAGAPYEQYF.

The gene calls are TRBV30 and TRBJ1-2; D ambiguous. Germline V gene sequence: CDR1 GTSNPN, CDR2 SVGIG (reference sequence). V gave up 3 bases and J gave up 8 bases, with 13 bases separating them. This CDR3 is 12 amino acids long. CDR3 loop: CAWSRQVGGYTF. CDR3 coding DNA: TGTGCCTGGAGCAGGCAGGTAGGGGGCTACACCTTC.

The chain employs TRBV4-1 and TRBJ1-5; no firm D call. V was shortened by 3 bases and J by 1 base, with 10 bases between the two germline ends. Germline V CDR1 and CDR2: MGHRA, YSYEKL. The CDR3 is 15 amino acids. The CDR3 sequence: CASSHVGFSNQPQHF. The CDR3 bases are TGCGCCAGCAGCCACGTCGGGTTCAGCAATCAGCCCCAGCATTTT.

The rearrangement joins TRBV11-2 to TRBJ1-1; D unclear. Trimming stripped 4 bases from V and 3 bases from J, with 12 bases between. The CDR3 contains 14 residues. Germline-derived CDR1 and CDR2 are SGHAT and FQNNGV. The CDR3 reads CASSSDGSYTEAFF. The CDR3 DNA is TGTGCCAGCAGCTCTGACGGCTCATACACTGAAGCTTTCTTT.

This chain joins TRBV18 and TRBJ1-4; 10 bases align to TRBD1. This CDR3 is built from 15 residues. Germline loops: CDR1 KGHSH, CDR2 LQKENI. V dropped 3 bases and J dropped 7; count of bases not matched to a gene: 5. As DNA, the CDR3 is TGTGCCAGCTCACCGGATAGGACAGGGGGTGAAAAACTGTTTTTT. Translating it yields CASSPDRTGGEKLFF.

The chain joins TRBV5-8 to TRBJ1-5; D is uncertain. The CDR3 length is 13 residues. The V end lost 5 bases, the J end lost 7 bases, and 13 bases lay between the germline ends. Germline CDR1 and CDR2: SGHTS and YDEGEE. CDR3 in DNA: TGTGCCAGCAGTTCCACTATGGGCCAGCCCCAGCATTTT. Translation: CASSSTMGQPQHF.

V and J are TRBV11-2 and TRBJ2-1; the D gene is possibly TRBD1 (6 bases). There are 16 residues in the CDR3. The V end was cut by 8 bases, the J end by 2 bases, with 19 bases between. CDR1 SGHAT and CDR2 FQNNGV come from the germline V gene. CDR3 loop: CASLRPRGGPYNEQFF. CDR3 DNA: TGTGCCAGCCTCCGACCCCGAGGGGGACCCTACAATGAGCAGTTCTTC.

CDR3 region: CASSHVGYEQYF. The CDR3 nucleotides are TGTGCCAGCAGCCATGTTGGGTACGAGCAGTACTTC. This chain connects TRBV14 to TRBJ2-7; D not resolved. CDR3 length: 12 amino acids. Trimming removed 3 bases at V and 4 bases at J, with 7 bases between. CDR1 is SGHDN, CDR2 FVKESK, per germline.

The J gene is TRBJ1-6, the V gene TRBV2; D ambiguous. CDR3 length equals 16 residues. Trimming left V 6 bases short and J 0 bases short, with 12 bases between. The germline gives CDR1 SNHLY, CDR2 FYNNEI. The CDR3 region has the DNA TGTGCCAGCAGCGAAAGGTCTAGCTCCTATAATTCACCCCTCCACTTT. It is translated as CASSERSSSYNSPLHF. Drawing the rest from reference TRBV2 and TRBJ1-6, the complete variable domain is EPEVTQTPSHQVTQMGQEVILRCVPISNHLYFYWYRQILGQKVEFLVSFYNNEISEKSEIFDDQFSVERPDGSNFTLKIRSTKLEDSAMYFCASSERSSSYNSPLHFGNGTRLTVT.

The V and J genes are TRBV4-1 and TRBJ2-3; no clear D gene. The germline gives CDR1 MGHRA, CDR2 YSYEKL. V was clipped by 1 base and J by 3 bases, with 8 bases between them. This CDR3 comprises 14 residues. The chain's CDR3 is CASSQVIQTDTQYF. CDR3 coding DNA: TGCGCCAGCAGCCAAGTTATCCAGACAGATACGCAGTATTTT.

This rearrangement joins TRBV6-5 to TRBJ2-7; 9 positions match TRBD1. Germline trimming cut 6 bases from V and 7 bases from J; bases unmatched to any gene: 4. The CDR3 covers 12 residues. Germline V gene sequence: CDR1 MNHEY, CDR2 SVGAGI. The DNA of the CDR3 is TGTGCCAGCAGAGAGACAGGGGGGGAGCAGTACTTC. This translates into CASRETGGEQYF.

The gene calls are TRBV6-5 and TRBJ2-5; perhaps TRBD2 as D (6 bases). CDR3 size: 14 residues. The germline gives CDR1 MNHEY, CDR2 SVGAGI. Trimming removed 7 bases from V and 9 bases from J, with 21 bases in between. The CDR3 sequence is CASIAPGTYKAQYF. The CDR3 nucleotides read TGTGCCAGCATAGCTCCCGGGACTTATAAGGCCCAGTACTTC.

To note about this clone: Distinct nucleotide sequences in the sample also encode this CDR3. The chain joins TRBV18 to TRBJ1-5; the D gene is possibly TRBD1 (5 bases). CDR1 is KGHSH, CDR2 LQKENI, per germline. V lost 1 base and J lost 0, with 7 bases in between. The CDR3 is made up of 15 amino acids. The CDR3 nucleotides read TGTGCCAGCTCACCACGGGGGAATAGCAATCAGCCCCAGCATTTT. Translated, it gives CASSPRGNSNQPQHF.

The chain recombines TRBV27 with TRBJ1-5; D is ambiguous. Trimming took 7 bases from V and 0 from J, leaving 13 bases between them. CDR3 size: 15 residues. The V gene's germline CDR1 is MNHEY and CDR2 SMNVEV (reference sequence). CDR3 in DNA: TGTGCCAGCAAGTTGGCGCTCTATAGCAATCAGCCCCAGCATTTT. Translated, it gives CASKLALYSNQPQHF.

Only a few counts were recorded for this clone. CDR3 residues: CASSSEVGSPRGQPQHF. The CDR3 DNA reads as TGTGCCAGCAGTTCCGAGGTAGGCAGCCCGAGAGGACAGCCCCAGCATTTT. V usage is TRBV28 and J usage is TRBJ1-5; D is undetermined. There are 17 residues in the CDR3. Trimming shortened V by 4 bases and J by 7 bases, and 23 bases separated the two germline ends. Germline-derived CDR1 and CDR2 are MDHEN and SYDVKM. Combining the CDR3 with reference TRBV28 and TRBJ1-5 gives the whole variable domain DVKVTQSSRYLVKRTGEKVFLECVQDMDHENMFWYRQDPGLGLRLIYFSYDVKMKEKGDIPEGYSVSREKKERFSLILESASTNQTSMYLCASSSEVGSPRGQPQHFGDGTRLSIL.

This chain uses TRBV27 with TRBJ1-2; possibly TRBD1 for D (5 bases). Germline V CDR1 and CDR2: MNHEY, SMNVEV (reference sequence). The V end was cut by 7 bases, the J end by 4 bases, with 19 bases between. The CDR3 contains 15 residues. For the CDR3, the DNA is TGTGCCAGCAAACCCAGACAGCCGATGACCTATGGCTACACCTTC. Translating gives CASKPRQPMTYGYTF.